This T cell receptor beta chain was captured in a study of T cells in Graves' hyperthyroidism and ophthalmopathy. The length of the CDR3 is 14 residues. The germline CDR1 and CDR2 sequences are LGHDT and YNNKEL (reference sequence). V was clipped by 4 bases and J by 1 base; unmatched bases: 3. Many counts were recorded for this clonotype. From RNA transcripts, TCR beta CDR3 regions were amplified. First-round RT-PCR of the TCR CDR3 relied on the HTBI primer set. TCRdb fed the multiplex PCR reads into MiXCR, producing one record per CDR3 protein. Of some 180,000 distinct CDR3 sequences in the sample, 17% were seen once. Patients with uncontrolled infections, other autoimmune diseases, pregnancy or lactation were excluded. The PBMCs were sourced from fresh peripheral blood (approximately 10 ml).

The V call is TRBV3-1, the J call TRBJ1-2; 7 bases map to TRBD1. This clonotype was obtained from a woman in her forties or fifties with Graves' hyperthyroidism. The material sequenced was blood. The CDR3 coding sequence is TGTGCCAGCAGCCCTAGACAGGGTAACTATGGCTACACCTTC. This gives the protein CASSPRQGNYGYTF.